This T cell receptor beta chain came from a study of T cell repertoires in cytomegalovirus infection. This CDR3 has 15 amino acids. The germline V and J ends were trimmed by 7 bases and 0 bases, with 15 bases remaining between them. Germline CDR1 and CDR2: MNHEY and SMNVEV (reference sequence). This clonotype was counted a few times. Its antigen is undetermined. TCRdb analysed the reads with MiXCR anew, one entry per CDR3 protein. The sample carries roughly 990,000 distinct CDR3 sequences, roughly 30% recorded once. This material consisted of cultured CD8+ T cells from PBMCs, taken from culture after CMV antigen stimulation. The rearrangement joins TRBV27 to TRBJ1-2, with unresolved D. This TCR was recovered from a human donor in good health (CMV status not recorded). Some clones in this sample may be carry-over from other donors' samples. CDR3 protein: CASKGGLEANYGYTF. CDR3 nucleotide sequence: TGTGCCAGCAAGGGAGGACTTGAAGCTAACTATGGCTACACCTTC.